This TCR beta chain appears in the sequencing data of a study of T cell repertoires in aging, cancer and after chemotherapy. About the research overall: Donor ages fell into six groups from 30 or younger up to 70 or older. Paired samples before and after chemotherapy came from glioblastoma patients receiving temozolomide-based therapy.

Study conclusions and caveats: In healthy donors, age-related TCR diversity loss mainly reflected lost richness.

Multiplex touch-down PCR with TRB-A/B primers amplified rearranged V-D-J TRB sequences. MiXCR, applied by TCRdb to the multiplex PCR reads, yields one record per CDR3 protein. The table lists under 4,000 distinct CDR3 sequences, about 45% of them singletons, with approximately 3.4% in the top ten. A remark on this clonotype: Its target is unknown.

V lost 0 bases and J 2 bases, leaving 8 bases between the germline ends. Germline V gives CDR1 DFQATT, CDR2 SNEGSKA (reference sequence). CDR3 length equals 13 residues. Amplification of TCR beta used genomic DNA extracted from peripheral blood. Sequenced material: blood. The rearrangement uses TRBV20-1 and TRBJ2-7; D unresolved. The TCR originated in a human donor with a solid tumor. The CDR3 loop reads CSARDRQAYEQYF. The CDR3 region has the DNA TGCAGTGCTAGAGATAGGCAGGCCTACGAGCAGTACTTC.